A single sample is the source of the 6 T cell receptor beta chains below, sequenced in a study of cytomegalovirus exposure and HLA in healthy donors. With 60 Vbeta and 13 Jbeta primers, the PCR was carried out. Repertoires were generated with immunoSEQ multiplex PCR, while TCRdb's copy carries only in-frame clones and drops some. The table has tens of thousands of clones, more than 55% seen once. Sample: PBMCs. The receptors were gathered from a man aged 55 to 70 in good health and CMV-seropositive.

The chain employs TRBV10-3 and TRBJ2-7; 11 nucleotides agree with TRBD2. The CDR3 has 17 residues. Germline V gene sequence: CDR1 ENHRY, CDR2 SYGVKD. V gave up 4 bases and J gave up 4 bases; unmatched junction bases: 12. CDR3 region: CAISAPGLAVPGYEQYF. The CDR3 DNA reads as TGTGCCATCAGTGCCCCGGGACTAGCGGTACCCGGATACGAGCAGTACTTC.

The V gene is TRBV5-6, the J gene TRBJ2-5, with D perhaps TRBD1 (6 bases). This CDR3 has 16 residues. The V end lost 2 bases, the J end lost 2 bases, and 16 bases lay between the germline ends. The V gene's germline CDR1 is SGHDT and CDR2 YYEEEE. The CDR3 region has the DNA TGTGCCAGCAGCTTCCCACACTCGGACAGTCAAGAGACCCAGTACTTC. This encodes CASSFPHSDSQETQYF.

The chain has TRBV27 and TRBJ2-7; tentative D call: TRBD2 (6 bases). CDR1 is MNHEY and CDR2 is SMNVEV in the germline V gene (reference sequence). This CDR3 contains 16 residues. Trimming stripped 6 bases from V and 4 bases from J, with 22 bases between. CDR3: CASSSGRGEGTYEQYF. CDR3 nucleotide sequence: TGTGCCAGCAGCTCAGGTAGAGGGGAAGGGACTTACGAGCAGTACTTC.

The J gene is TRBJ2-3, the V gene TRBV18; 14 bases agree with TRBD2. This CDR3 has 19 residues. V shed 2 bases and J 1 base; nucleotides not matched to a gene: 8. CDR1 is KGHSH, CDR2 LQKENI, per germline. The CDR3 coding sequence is TGTGCCAGCTCACCAACACGGACTAGCGGGAGGTCTGGCACAGATACGCAGTATTTT. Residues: CASSPTRTSGRSGTDTQYF.

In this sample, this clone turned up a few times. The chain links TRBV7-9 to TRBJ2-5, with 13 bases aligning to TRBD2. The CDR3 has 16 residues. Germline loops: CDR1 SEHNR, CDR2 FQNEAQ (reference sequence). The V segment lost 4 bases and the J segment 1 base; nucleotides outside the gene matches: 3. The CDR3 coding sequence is TGTGCCAGCAGCTCGGGACTAGCGGGGACCCAAGAGACCCAGTACTTC. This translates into CASSSGLAGTQETQYF.

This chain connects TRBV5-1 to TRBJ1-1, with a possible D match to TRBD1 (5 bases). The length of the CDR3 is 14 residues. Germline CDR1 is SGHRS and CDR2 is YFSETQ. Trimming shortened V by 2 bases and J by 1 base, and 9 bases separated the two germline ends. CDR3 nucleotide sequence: TGCGCCAGCAGCTTACAGGCTACGAACACTGAAGCTTTCTTT. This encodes CASSLQATNTEAFF.